A selection of T cell receptor beta chains follows, all from one sample in a study of T-cell memory formation after mild COVID-19. TCRdb re-analysed the 5' RACE reads in MiXCR, keeping a single row per CDR3 protein. The sample lists hundreds of thousands of distinct CDR3 sequences, about a fifth occurring once. Sequenced material: PBMCs or a T cell subset sorted from them (not recorded which). The receptor set was obtained from an adult woman who had mild COVID-19 (a few samples of this study predate the infection). Cell type and time point are not known. CDR3s include the opening cysteine and the closing phenylalanine or tryptophan. The order of the fields is J gene, V gene, clone size, D gene, CDR3 DNA, CDR3 protein. D genes are given only for firm matches. Clone size is not always given. Where it is, it says once, few, many or a class for expanded clones.

TRBJ2-3,TRBV7-9,NA,TRBD2,TGTGCCAGCAGCATAACTCTAGCGGGGTTTAGCACAGATACGCAGTATTTT,CASSITLAGFSTDTQYF
TRBJ2-3,TRBV6-6,NA,TRBD2,TGTGCCAGCAGTTACTCGGGGATCACTAGCGGGAGGGCAGATACGCAGTATTTT,CASSYSGITSGRADTQYF
TRBJ2-1,TRBV5-1,NA,NA,TGCGCCAGCAGCTTGGGGGCAGGACCCTACAATGAGCAGTTCTTC,CASSLGAGPYNEQFF
TRBJ2-3,TRBV4-2,NA,TRBD2,TGTGCCAGCAGCCCGAGCGGGGGGAACGTTGATACGCAGTATTTT,CASSPSGGNVDTQYF
TRBJ2-3,TRBV29-1,NA,NA,TGCAGCGGCGCGGCGGGGAGCACAGATACGCAGTATTTT,CSGAAGSTDTQYF
TRBJ2-3,TRBV7-3,few,NA,TGTGCCAGCAGCCCTCTTCCCCGGGAGATGGCCCCAGATACGCAGTATTTT,CASSPLPREMAPDTQYF
TRBJ1-3,TRBV4-2,once,TRBD1,TGTGCCAGCAGCCAAGAAATCGGACAGGGGGGGACTGGAAACACCATATATTTT,CASSQEIGQGGTGNTIYF
TRBJ2-2,TRBV5-1,NA,NA,TGCGCCAGCAACGCAGGGGAATTCACCGGGGAGCTGTTTTTT,CASNAGEFTGELFF
TRBJ2-1,TRBV5-6,few,NA,TGTGCCAGCAGCTTTATGGCAGGGGAGGGGCTCTACAATGAGCAGTTCTTC,CASSFMAGEGLYNEQFF
TRBJ2-7,TRBV10-3,few,NA,TGTGCCATCAGTGATGGAGTGGGCTACGAGCAGTACTTC,CAISDGVGYEQYF
TRBJ1-5,TRBV12-3/TRBV12-4,NA,NA,TGTGCCAGCAGTTCCGGGAGTCGCAATCAGCCCCAGCATTTT,CASSSGSRNQPQHF
TRBJ1-1,TRBV20-1,few,NA,TGCAGTGCTCCCGGAATGCAGGGACCTGAAGCTTTCTTT,CSAPGMQGPEAFF
TRBJ2-1,TRBV2,NA,TRBD2,TGTGCCAGCAGTGAAGTCCCTAGCGGGGGGAACCTCGACAATGAGCAGTTCTTC,CASSEVPSGGNLDNEQFF
TRBJ1-2,TRBV12-3/TRBV12-4,NA,TRBD1,TGTGCCAGCAGCATCGACAGGGCCAAGGGCTATGGCTACACCTTC,CASSIDRAKGYGYTF
TRBJ1-2,TRBV5-4,NA,NA,TGTGCCAGCAGCCCCTCAATTAACTCCAAGCCCTATGGCTACACCTTC,CASSPSINSKPYGYTF
TRBJ2-5,TRBV18,NA,TRBD2,TGTGCCAGCTCACCGAATAGCGGGGGGAGCCAGACCCAGTACTTC,CASSPNSGGSQTQYF
TRBJ2-3,TRBV12-3/TRBV12-4,NA,NA,TGTGCCAGCAGTACCCCCCTTGGGGTTGGGAGCACAGATACGCAGTATTTT,CASSTPLGVGSTDTQYF
TRBJ2-7,TRBV20-1,NA,TRBD2,TGCAGTGCTAGAGATGAAGCGACTAGCCTCTACGAGCAGTACTTC,CSARDEATSLYEQYF
TRBJ2-3,TRBV3-1,NA,NA,TGTGCCAGCAGCCCTCCTGGACCAACGAGCACAGATACGCAGTATTTT,CASSPPGPTSTDTQYF
TRBJ2-1,TRBV30,NA,NA,TGTGCCGGGGGACCCACCGCGTACAATGAGCAGTTCTTC,CAGGPTAYNEQFF
TRBJ2-2,TRBV12-3/TRBV12-4,NA,TRBD2,TGTGCCAGCAGTTTTTTTAGCGGGGCACCCGGGGAGCTGTTTTTT,CASSFFSGAPGELFF
TRBJ2-1,TRBV18,NA,NA,TGTGCCAGCTCACCCAGGGGACTAAGCGGATACAATGAGCAGTTCTTC,CASSPRGLSGYNEQFF
TRBJ2-3,TRBV10-3,NA,NA,TGTGCCATCAATCACAGGAATGACACAGATACGCAGTATTTT,CAINHRNDTDTQYF
TRBJ2-1,TRBV11-3,NA,TRBD1,TGTGCCAGCAGCTTAGATCATGGGACAGGGCCCTACAATGAGCAGTTCTTC,CASSLDHGTGPYNEQFF
TRBJ2-3,TRBV29-1,NA,TRBD2,TGCAGCGTCGTAGCGGGAGAGCTCACAGATACGCAGTATTTT,CSVVAGELTDTQYF
TRBJ2-3,TRBV12-3/TRBV12-4,NA,TRBD1,TGTGCCACGACAGGGGGCCTTTACTGGACAGATACGCAGTATTTT,CATTGGLYWTDTQYF
TRBJ1-6,TRBV6-5,many,NA,TGTGCCAGCAGCCCAACCACAACAGGGTGGGGCTATAATTCACCCCTCCACTTT,CASSPTTTGWGYNSPLHF
TRBJ1-1,TRBV5-1,NA,TRBD1,TGCGCCAGCAGCTTGGGACAGGGTTTCAACACTGAAGCTTTCTTT,CASSLGQGFNTEAFF
TRBJ2-5,TRBV6-5,few,NA,TGTGCCAGCAGTTACTCGAGGGGGGAGCCCCAAGAGACCCAGTACTTC,CASSYSRGEPQETQYF
TRBJ1-5,TRBV7-9,NA,NA,TGTGCCAGCAGCCGGCAGGGGTTCAACCAGCCCCAGCATTTT,CASSRQGFNQPQHF
TRBJ2-1,TRBV19,NA,TRBD2,TGTGCCAGTAGTCTCCAGGGACTAGCCGGGTGGAATGAGCAGTTCTTC,CASSLQGLAGWNEQFF
TRBJ1-1,TRBV11-2,NA,NA,TGTGCCAGCAGCGCTAGGATAGGCGGCAACACTGAAGCTTTCTTT,CASSARIGGNTEAFF
TRBJ2-5,TRBV15,NA,NA,TGTGCCACCAGCAGCCCGGTTACAAGATTGTGGGAGACCCAGTACTTC,CATSSPVTRLWETQYF
TRBJ2-2,TRBV18,NA,NA,TGTGCCAGCTCACCGCGGGCCCCCGCCCCGGGCACCGGGGAGCTGTTTTTT,CASSPRAPAPGTGELFF
TRBJ2-2,TRBV7-9,NA,NA,TGTTCCAGCAGCTTAAAACAGGGAGGCTCCGGGGAGCTGTTTTTT,CSSSLKQGGSGELFF
TRBJ2-5,TRBV6-5,many,NA,TGTGCCAGCAGTTACGGCGGGCTCCGCCAAGAGACCCAGTACTTC,CASSYGGLRQETQYF
TRBJ2-7,TRBV30,NA,TRBD2,TGTGCCTGGAGTCGGACTAGCCCAGCCTACGAGCAGTACTTC,CAWSRTSPAYEQYF
TRBJ1-5,TRBV6-1,NA,TRBD1,TGTGCCAGCCGGGGACAGGGGGGGAGTCAGCCCCAGCATTTT,CASRGQGGSQPQHF
TRBJ2-1,TRBV4-2,few,NA,TGTGCCAGCAGCCAACTACGGGGGGCTGAGCAGTTCTTC,CASSQLRGAEQFF
TRBJ2-1,TRBV19,NA,TRBD2,TGTGCCAGTAGTATAAGAGCGGGAGGTGACAATGAGCAGTTCTTC,CASSIRAGGDNEQFF
TRBJ2-3,TRBV20-1,NA,TRBD2,TGCAGTGCTAGTCGGACTAGCGGGGGGGCCCGCCCAGATACGCAGTATTTT,CSASRTSGGARPDTQYF
TRBJ1-1,TRBV19,NA,NA,TGTGCCAGTAGTACCACCATGAACACTGAAGCTTTCTTT,CASSTTMNTEAFF
TRBJ2-2,TRBV6-5,NA,NA,TGTGCCAGCAATGGGGCCGCGAACACCGGGGAGCTGTTTTTT,CASNGAANTGELFF
TRBJ2-1,TRBV7-9,few,TRBD2,TGTGCCAGCAGCTCAGCTTATCGTCTCCGGGAGGTCAATGAGCAGTTCTTC,CASSSAYRLREVNEQFF
TRBJ2-2,TRBV12-3/TRBV12-4,NA,NA,TGTGCCAGCAGGCGTACAGGGAACGGGGAGCTGTTTTTT,CASRRTGNGELFF
TRBJ2-3,TRBV24-1,NA,NA,TGTGCCACCAGTGACTCCTACAGCCCTAGCACAGATACGCAGTATTTT,CATSDSYSPSTDTQYF
TRBJ2-5,TRBV29-1,NA,NA,TGCAGCGTTGAACCAGGGGTAGGGGAGACCCAGTACTTC,CSVEPGVGETQYF
TRBJ1-2,TRBV7-2,NA,TRBD1,TGTGCCAGCAGCATGACAGGGGGTGGCGGCTACACCTTC,CASSMTGGGGYTF
TRBJ2-7,TRBV7-9,few,NA,TGTGCCAGCAGCCCAAAGACAGCGTACGAGCAGTACTTC,CASSPKTAYEQYF
TRBJ2-1,TRBV7-9,NA,NA,TGTGCCAGCACCCTCGACAGATTAACCTACAATGAGCAGTTCTTC,CASTLDRLTYNEQFF